One T cell receptor beta chain is described in this entry. These data originate in a study of cytomegalovirus exposure and HLA in healthy donors. Trimming left V 2 bases short and J 4 bases short, with 8 bases between. This CDR3 spans 13 amino acids. Germline lookup yields CDR1 LGHNA and CDR2 YNFKEQ. A multiplex PCR was run with 60 Vbeta primers and 13 Jbeta primers. Data came from immunoSEQ multiplex PCR; TCRdb stores just in-frame clones and leaves some out. Its clone listing holds around 75,000 clones. The chain uses TRBV4-2 and TRBJ2-5; TRBD2 is a possible D gene (5 bases). This receptor was identified in a woman aged 55-70 years in good health and CMV-seronegative. Sequencing input: PBMCs. Here the CDR3 DNA reads TGTGCCAGCAGCCAATATGAGGGAGAGACCCAGTACTTC. Its translation: CASSQYEGETQYF.